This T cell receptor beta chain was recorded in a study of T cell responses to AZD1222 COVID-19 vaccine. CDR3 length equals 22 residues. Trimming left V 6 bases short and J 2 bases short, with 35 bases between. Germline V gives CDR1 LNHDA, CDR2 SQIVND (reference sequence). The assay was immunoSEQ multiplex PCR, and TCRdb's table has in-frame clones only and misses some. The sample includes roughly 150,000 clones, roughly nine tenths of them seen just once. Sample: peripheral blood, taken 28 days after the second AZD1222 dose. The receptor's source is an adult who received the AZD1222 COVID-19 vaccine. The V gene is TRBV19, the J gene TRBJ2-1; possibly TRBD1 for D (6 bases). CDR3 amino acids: CASSLTLYGILARQAAYNEQFF. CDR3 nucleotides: TGTGCCAGTAGCTTAACTTTATATGGGATTCTAGCAAGACAGGCCGCCTACAATGAGCAGTTCTTC.